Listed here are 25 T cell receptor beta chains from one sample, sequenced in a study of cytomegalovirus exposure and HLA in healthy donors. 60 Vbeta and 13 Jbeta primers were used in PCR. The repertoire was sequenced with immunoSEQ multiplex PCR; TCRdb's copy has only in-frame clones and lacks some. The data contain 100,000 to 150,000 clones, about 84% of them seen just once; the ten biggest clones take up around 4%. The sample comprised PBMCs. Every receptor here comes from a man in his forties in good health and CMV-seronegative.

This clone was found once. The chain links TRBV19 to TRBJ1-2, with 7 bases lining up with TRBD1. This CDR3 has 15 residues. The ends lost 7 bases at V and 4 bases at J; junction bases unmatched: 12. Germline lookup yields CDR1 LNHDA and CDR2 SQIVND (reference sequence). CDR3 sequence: CASTSKTRGPYGYTF. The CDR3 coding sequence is TGTGCCAGTACTTCTAAGACGAGGGGGCCCTATGGCTACACCTTC.

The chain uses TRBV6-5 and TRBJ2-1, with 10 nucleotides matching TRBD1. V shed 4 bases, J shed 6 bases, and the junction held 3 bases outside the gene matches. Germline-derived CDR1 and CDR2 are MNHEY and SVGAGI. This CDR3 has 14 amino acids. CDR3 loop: CASSSGTGANEQFF. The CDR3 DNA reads TGTGCCAGCAGTTCCGGGACAGGGGCCAATGAGCAGTTCTTC.

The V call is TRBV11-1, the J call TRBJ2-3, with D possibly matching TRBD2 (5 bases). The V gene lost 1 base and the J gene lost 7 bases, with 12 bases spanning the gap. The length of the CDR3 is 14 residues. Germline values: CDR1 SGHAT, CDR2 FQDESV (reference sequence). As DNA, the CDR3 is TGTGCCAGCAGCTTAGGGGAGATCACCTATACGCAGTATTTT. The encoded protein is CASSLGEITYTQYF.

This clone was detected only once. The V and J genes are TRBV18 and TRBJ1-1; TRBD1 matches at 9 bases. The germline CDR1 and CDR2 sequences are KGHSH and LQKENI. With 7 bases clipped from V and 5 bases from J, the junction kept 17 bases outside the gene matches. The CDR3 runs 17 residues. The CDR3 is CASFQAGQGTPGTEAFF. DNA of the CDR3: TGTGCCAGCTTTCAAGCGGGACAGGGCACCCCGGGGACTGAAGCTTTCTTT.

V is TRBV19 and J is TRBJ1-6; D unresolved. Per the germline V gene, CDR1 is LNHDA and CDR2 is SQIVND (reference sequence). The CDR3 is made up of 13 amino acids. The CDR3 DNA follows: TGTGCAGCCGGGATCGCCTATAATTCACCCCTCCACTTT. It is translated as CAAGIAYNSPLHF. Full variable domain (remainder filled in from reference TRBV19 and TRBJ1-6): DGGITQSPKYLFRKEGQNVTLSCEQNLNHDAMYWYRQDPGQGLRLIYYSQIVNDFQKGDIAEGYSVSREKKESFPLTVTSAQKNPTAFYLCAAGIAYNSPLHFGNGTRLTVT.

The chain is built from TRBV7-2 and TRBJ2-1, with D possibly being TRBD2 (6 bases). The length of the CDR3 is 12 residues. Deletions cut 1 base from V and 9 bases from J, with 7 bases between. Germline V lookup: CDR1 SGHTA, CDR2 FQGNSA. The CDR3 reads CASSLGRGEQFF. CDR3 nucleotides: TGTGCCAGCAGCTTAGGGCGGGGTGAGCAGTTCTTC.

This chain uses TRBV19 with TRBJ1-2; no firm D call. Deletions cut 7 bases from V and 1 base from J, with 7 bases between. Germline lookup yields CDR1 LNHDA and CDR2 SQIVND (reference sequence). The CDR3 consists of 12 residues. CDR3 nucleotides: TGTGCCAGTACCACAGTTAACTATGGCTACACCTTC. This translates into CASTTVNYGYTF.

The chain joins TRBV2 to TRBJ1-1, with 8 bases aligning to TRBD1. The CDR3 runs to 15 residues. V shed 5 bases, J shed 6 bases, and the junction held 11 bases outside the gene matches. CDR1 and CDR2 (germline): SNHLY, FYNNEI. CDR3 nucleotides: TGTGCCAGCAGTCGACAGGGGATTATTCAGTCTGAAGCTTTCTTT. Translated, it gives CASSRQGIIQSEAFF.

CDR3 region: CASRGQGGRDNTEAFF. Written as DNA, the CDR3 is TGTGCCAGCAGGGGGCAGGGCGGAAGGGATAACACTGAAGCTTTCTTT. This sequence joins TRBV28 and TRBJ1-1; TRBD1 might be the D (5 bases). Germline V gene sequence: CDR1 MDHEN, CDR2 SYDVKM. Trimming stripped 6 bases from V and 2 bases from J, with 19 bases between. The CDR3 has 16 residues. Using reference TRBV28 and TRBJ1-1 for the parts outside the CDR3, the full variable domain is DVKVTQSSRYLVKRTGEKVFLECVQDMDHENMFWYRQDPGLGLRLIYFSYDVKMKEKGDIPEGYSVSREKKERFSLILESASTNQTSMYLCASRGQGGRDNTEAFFGQGTRLTVV.

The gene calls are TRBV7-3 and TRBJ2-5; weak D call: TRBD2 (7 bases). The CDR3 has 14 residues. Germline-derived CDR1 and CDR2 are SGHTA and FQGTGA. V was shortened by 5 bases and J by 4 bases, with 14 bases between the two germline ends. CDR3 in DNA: TGTGCCAGCAGCCCTAGGGGGGGTGGAGAGACCCAGTACTTC. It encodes CASSPRGGGETQYF.

CDR3 sequence: CASSAIQGVQTYEQYF. The DNA of the CDR3 is TGTGCCAGCAGTGCCATCCAGGGGGTGCAGACCTACGAGCAGTACTTC. The chain employs TRBV6-1 and TRBJ2-5; 7 bases map to TRBD1. The end of the DNA fits TRBJ2-7 better, so the J call may be wrong. Germline V gives CDR1 MNHNS, CDR2 SASEGT. The CDR3 is 16 residues long.

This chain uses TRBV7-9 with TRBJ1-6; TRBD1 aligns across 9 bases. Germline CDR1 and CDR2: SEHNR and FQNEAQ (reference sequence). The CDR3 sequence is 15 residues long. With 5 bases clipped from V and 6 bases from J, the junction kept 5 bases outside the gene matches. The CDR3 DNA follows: TGTGCCAGCAGCCCCCGACAGGGGGTTAATTCACCCCTCCACTTT. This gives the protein CASSPRQGVNSPLHF. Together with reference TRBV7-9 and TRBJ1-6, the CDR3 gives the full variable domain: DTGVSQNPRHKITKRGQNVTFRCDPISEHNRLYWYRQTLGQGPEFLTYFQNEAQLEKSRLLSDRFSAERPKGSFSTLEIQRTEQGDSAMYLCASSPRQGVNSPLHFGNGTRLTVT.

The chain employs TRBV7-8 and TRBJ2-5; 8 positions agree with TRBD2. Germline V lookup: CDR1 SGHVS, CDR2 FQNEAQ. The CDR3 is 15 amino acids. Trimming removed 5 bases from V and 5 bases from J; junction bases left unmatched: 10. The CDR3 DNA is TGTGCCAGCAGCCCCGGGGGGGGGAGGGTGGAGACCCAGTACTTC. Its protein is CASSPGGGRVETQYF.

CDR3 coding DNA: TGTGCCAGCAGTCTCCCAGAGGGTAGCGCTTTCTTT. It translates to CASSLPEGSAFF. This chain links TRBV28 with TRBJ1-1; D is uncertain. The CDR3 loop spans 12 amino acids. With 5 bases removed from V and 11 bases from J, the gap between germline ends came to 15 bases. The germline gives CDR1 MDHEN, CDR2 SYDVKM.

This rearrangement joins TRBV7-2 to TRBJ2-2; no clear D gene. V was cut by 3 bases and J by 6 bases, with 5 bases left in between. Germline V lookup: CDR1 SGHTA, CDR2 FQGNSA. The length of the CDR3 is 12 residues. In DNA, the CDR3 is TGTGCCAGCAGCTTTGACTCCGGGGAGCTGTTTTTT. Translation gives CASSFDSGELFF.

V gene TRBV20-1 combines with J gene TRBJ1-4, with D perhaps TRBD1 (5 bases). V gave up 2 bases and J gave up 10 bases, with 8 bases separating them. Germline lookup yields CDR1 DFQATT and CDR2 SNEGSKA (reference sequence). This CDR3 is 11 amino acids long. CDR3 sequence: CSARTQGKLFF. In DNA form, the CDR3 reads TGCAGTGCTAGAACCCAGGGAAAACTGTTTTTT.

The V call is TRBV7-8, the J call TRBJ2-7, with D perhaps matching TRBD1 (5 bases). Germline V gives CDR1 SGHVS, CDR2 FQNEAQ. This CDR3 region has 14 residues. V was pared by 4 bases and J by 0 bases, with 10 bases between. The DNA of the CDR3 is TGTGCCAGCAGCTACAGACAGAGCTCCTACGAGCAGTACTTC. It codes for CASSYRQSSYEQYF. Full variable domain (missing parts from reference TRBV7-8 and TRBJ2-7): GAGVSQSPRYKVAKRGQDVALRCDPISGHVSLFWYQQALGQGPEFLTYFQNEAQLDKSGLPSDRFFAERPEGSVSTLKIQRTQQEDSAVYLCASSYRQSSYEQYFGPGTRLTVT.

CDR3 nucleotide sequence: TGTGCCAGCAGCTTCGGTTTAGGGGGGGGCCTCGGTGAGCAGTTCTTC. Its translation: CASSFGLGGGLGEQFF. This sequence joins TRBV5-4 and TRBJ2-1, with D tentatively TRBD2 (7 bases). The V and J ends lost 2 bases and 9 bases respectively, with 21 bases between them. Germline V gives CDR1 SGHNT, CDR2 YYREEE (reference sequence). This CDR3 comprises 16 residues.

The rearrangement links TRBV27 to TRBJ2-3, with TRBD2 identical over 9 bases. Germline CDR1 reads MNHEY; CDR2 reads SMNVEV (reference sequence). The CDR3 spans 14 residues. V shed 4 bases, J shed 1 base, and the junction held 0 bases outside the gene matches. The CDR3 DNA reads TGTGCCAGCAGTTGGACTAGCGGCACAGATACGCAGTATTTT. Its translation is CASSWTSGTDTQYF.

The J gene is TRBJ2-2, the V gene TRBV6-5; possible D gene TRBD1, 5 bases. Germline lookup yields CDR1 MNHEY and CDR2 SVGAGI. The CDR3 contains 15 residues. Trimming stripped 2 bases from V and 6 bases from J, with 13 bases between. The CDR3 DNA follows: TGTGCCAGCAGTTACGGGCAGGGCTATGCCGGGGAGCTGTTTTTT. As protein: CASSYGQGYAGELFF.

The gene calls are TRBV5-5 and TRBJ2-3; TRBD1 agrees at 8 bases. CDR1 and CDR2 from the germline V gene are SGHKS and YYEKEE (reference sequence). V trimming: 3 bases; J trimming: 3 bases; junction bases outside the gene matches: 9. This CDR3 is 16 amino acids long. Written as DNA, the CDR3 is TGTGCCAGCAGCTCCTCCGGACAGGGAGGAACAGATACGCAGTATTTT. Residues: CASSSSGQGGTDTQYF.

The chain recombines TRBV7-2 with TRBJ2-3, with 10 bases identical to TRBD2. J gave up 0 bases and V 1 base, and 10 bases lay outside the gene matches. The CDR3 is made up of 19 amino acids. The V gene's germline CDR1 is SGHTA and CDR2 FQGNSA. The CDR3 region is CASSLVPSSGGSSTDTQYF. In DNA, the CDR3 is TGTGCCAGCAGCTTAGTCCCCAGTAGCGGGGGGTCCAGCACAGATACGCAGTATTTT.

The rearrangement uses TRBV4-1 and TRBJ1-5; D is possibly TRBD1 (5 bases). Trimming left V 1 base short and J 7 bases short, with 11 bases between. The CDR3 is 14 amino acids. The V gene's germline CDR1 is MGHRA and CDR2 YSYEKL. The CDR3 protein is CASSQVQGSQPQHF. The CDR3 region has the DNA TGCGCCAGCAGCCAAGTGCAGGGTAGCCAGCCCCAGCATTTT.

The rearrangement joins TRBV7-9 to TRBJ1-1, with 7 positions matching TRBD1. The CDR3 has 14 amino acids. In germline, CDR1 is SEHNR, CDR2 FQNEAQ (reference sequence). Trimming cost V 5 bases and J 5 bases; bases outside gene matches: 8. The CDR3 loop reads CASSPTGIGTEAFF. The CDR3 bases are TGTGCCAGCAGCCCGACAGGGATTGGGACTGAAGCTTTCTTT.

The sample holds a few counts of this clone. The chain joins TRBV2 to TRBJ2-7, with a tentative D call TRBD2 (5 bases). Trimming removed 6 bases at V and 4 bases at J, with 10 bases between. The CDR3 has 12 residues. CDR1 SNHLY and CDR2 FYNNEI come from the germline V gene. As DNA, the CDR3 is TGTGCCAGCAGGGGAGACGGGTACGAGCAGTACTTC. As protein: CASRGDGYEQYF.